This T cell receptor (beta chain) originates from a study of siplizumab effects on memory and regulatory T cells. General study results and limits: There appeared to be greater diversity in naive T cells than in memory cells, and naive T cells seemed major contributors to the alloresponse.

Germline assignment: CDR1 SSHAT and CDR2 FNYEAQ (reference sequence). CDR3 size: 15 residues. Concerning this clone: What it binds is unknown. An end of the junction does not agree with germline; a read error may underlie this.

Roughly 1.1 x 10^5 TCR templates were measured in each sample. Some clones are missing from TCRdb's copy, which holds only in-frame ones; the method was immunoSEQ multiplex PCR. The repertoire has 87,000 or so clones, over 85% of them found once; the top ten carry around 0.3%. The source material was non-Treg CD4+ T cells sorted from blood. The clonotype was recovered from a human donor in good health. The rearrangement links TRBV7-7 to TRBJ2-5, with 11 nucleotides matching TRBD2. CDR3 coding DNA: TGTGCTAGCAGCGTAGCGGGGGGGCCGTTGGAGACCCAGTACTTC. Translated, it gives CASSVAGGPLETQYF.